This TCR beta chain originates from a study of response to subunit inactivated influenza vaccine. Points from the study as a whole: Only a handful of new T cells, the authors suggested, are recruited with each seasonal influenza vaccination.

Via MiXCR, TCRdb re-called the RT-PCR reads, giving one row per CDR3 protein. The sample lists some 520,000 distinct CDR3 sequences, 15% to 20% occurring once. V gave up 0 bases and J gave up 3 bases, with 9 bases separating them. CDR3 length: 15 amino acids. Germline loops: CDR1 LNHNV, CDR2 YYDKDF (reference sequence). For this clonotype: Its antigen remains unknown.

This material consisted of CD4+ T cells sorted from PBMCs, taken less than 25 months after vaccination. This chain uses TRBV15 with TRBJ2-4; D not resolved. The TCR comes from a man between 50 and 70 years old who received an inactivated influenza vaccine. As DNA, the CDR3 is TGTGCCACCAGCAGAGATCAGGCAGTCAAAAACATTCAGTACTTC. Translated, it gives CATSRDQAVKNIQYF.